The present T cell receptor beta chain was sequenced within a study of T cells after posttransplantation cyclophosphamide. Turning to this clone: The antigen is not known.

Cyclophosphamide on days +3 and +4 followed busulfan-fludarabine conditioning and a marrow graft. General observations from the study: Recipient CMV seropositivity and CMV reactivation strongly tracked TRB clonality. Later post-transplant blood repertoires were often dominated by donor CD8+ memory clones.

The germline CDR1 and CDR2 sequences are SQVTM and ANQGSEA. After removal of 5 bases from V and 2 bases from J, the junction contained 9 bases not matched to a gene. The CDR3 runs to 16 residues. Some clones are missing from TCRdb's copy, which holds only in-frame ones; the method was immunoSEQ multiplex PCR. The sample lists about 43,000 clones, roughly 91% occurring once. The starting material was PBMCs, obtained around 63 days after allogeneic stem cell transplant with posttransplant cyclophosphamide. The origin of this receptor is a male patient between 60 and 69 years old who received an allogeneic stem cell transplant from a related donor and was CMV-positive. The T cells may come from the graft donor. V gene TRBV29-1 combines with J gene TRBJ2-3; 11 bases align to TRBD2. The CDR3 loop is CSVLGLAETATDTQYF. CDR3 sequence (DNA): TGCAGCGTTTTGGGACTAGCGGAGACTGCCACAGATACGCAGTATTTT.